This is a list of T cell receptor beta chains from one sample in a study of regulatory T cells in long-lasting Graves disease. TCRdb called the multiplex PCR reads again in MiXCR, with one record for every CDR3 protein. The table includes about 430,000 distinct CDR3 sequences, about 15% detected once. The same sample was also studied in work on T cells in Graves' hyperthyroidism and ophthalmopathy.

Sequenced material: peripheral blood mononuclear cells (PBMCs), taken at new diagnosis, from a patient treated with antithyroid drugs. The receptors originated from a woman aged 40 to 50 with Graves disease. The CDR3 runs from the conserved cysteine through the conserved F or W. Each record gives: D gene, clone size, J gene, V gene, CDR3 DNA, CDR3 protein. A D gene is named only where the DNA matches it firmly. Not every row has a clone size; where given, it reads once, few, many or a size class.

D: TRBD1
size: many
J: TRBJ1-1
V: TRBV24-1
DNA: TGTGCCACCAGGGGACAGTCGAACACTGAAGCTTTCTTT
CDR3: CATRGQSNTEAFF

D: .
size: few
J: TRBJ1-5
V: TRBV6-2/TRBV6-3
DNA: TGTGCCAGCAGCGCTCAACAGGGAGCTGAGCCCCAGCATTTT
CDR3: CASSAQQGAEPQHF

D: TRBD2
size: many
J: TRBJ2-1
V: TRBV2
DNA: TGTGCCAGCAAGGGGATGCTAGCGGGTGAGCAGTTCTTC
CDR3: CASKGMLAGEQFF

D: .
size: .
J: TRBJ2-2
V: TRBV11-3
DNA: TGTGCCAGCAGCAACGGCCGCTCGGCCACCGGGGAGCTGTTTTTT
CDR3: CASSNGRSATGELFF

D: TRBD1
size: .
J: TRBJ2-3
V: TRBV14
DNA: TGTGCCAGCAGCCTAATGAGGGGGACAGTTGCCGTTTACACAGATACGCAGTATTTT
CDR3: CASSLMRGTVAVYTDTQYF

D: TRBD1
size: many
J: TRBJ2-4
V: TRBV7-9
DNA: TGTGCCAGCAGCTCACTGACAGGGGGCGCGTCCAAAAACATTCAGTACTTC
CDR3: CASSSLTGGASKNIQYF

D: .
size: many
J: TRBJ2-6
V: TRBV3-1
DNA: TGTGCCAGCAGCCAAGGGCGTAGAACTGGGGCCAACGTCCTGACTTTC
CDR3: CASSQGRRTGANVLTF

D: TRBD1
size: many
J: TRBJ2-5
V: TRBV3-1
DNA: TGTGCCAGCAGCCTAAGAGGACAGGCAGAGACCCAGTACTTC
CDR3: CASSLRGQAETQYF

D: .
size: many
J: TRBJ1-2
V: TRBV15
DNA: TGTGCCACCAGCAGAGAAGACGGAAACTATGGCTACACCTTC
CDR3: CATSREDGNYGYTF

D: TRBD2
size: few
J: TRBJ2-1
V: TRBV20-1
DNA: TGCAGTGCTAGAGCAATGCGGGAGAGCTCCTACAATGAGCAGTTCTTC
CDR3: CSARAMRESSYNEQFF

D: TRBD2
size: many
J: TRBJ2-1
V: TRBV11-3
DNA: TGTGCCAGCAGCCCCAGGGAGGGTGGTCCCCCCAGCTCCTACAATGAGCAGTTCTTC
CDR3: CASSPREGGPPSSYNEQFF